What follows is one TCR beta chain and its context. What it binds is not known. This sample is part of a study of PD-1 blockade in classical Hodgkin lymphoma. Whole-study results and caveats: Whoever responded completely had baseline diversity much like that seen in newly diagnosed patients. Any patient who commenced nivolumab under 1 year after ASCT was excluded.

V gave up 0 bases and J gave up 1 base, with 9 bases separating them. Germline assignment: CDR1 MGHRA and CDR2 YSYEKL. The length of the CDR3 is 15 residues. Clones were read by immunoSEQ multiplex PCR, and TCRdb kept only the in-frame ones, dropping some. The table has approximately 52,000 clones, 86% seen once; the top ten hold roughly 7.1%. Specified time point: cycle 4 day 1 (C4D1), after 5 to 7 weeks of nivolumab. Each patient experienced a relapse that followed autologous stem cell transplantation, and brentuximab vedotin exposure varied. The chain recombines TRBV4-1 with TRBJ1-1, with D uncertain. This specimen was peripheral blood mononuclear cells (PBMCs), taken before the fourth cycle of nivolumab. The TCR sequence derives from a human donor with classical Hodgkin lymphoma. This chain's CDR3 is CASSQDRLRNTEAFF. For the CDR3, the DNA is TGCGCCAGCAGCCAAGATCGGTTACGGAACACTGAAGCTTTCTTT.